These T cell receptor beta chains were read from a single sample in a study of blood T cell repertoires in COVID-19. Data came from immunoSEQ multiplex PCR; TCRdb stores just in-frame clones and leaves some out. The sample has 200,000 to 250,000 clones; roughly 90% are singletons. The sample consisted of peripheral blood. The receptors were sampled from a woman aged 55-70 years with acute or convalescent COVID-19. CDR3s include the opening cysteine and the closing phenylalanine or tryptophan. A D gene is named only where the DNA matches it firmly. Clone sizes are given selectively: once, few, many, or a class where the clone is expanded.

D gene	clone size	V gene	J gene	CDR3 length	CDR3 DNA	CDR3 protein
.	.	TRBV18	TRBJ1-6	16	TGTGCCAGCTCATCACGTCGGACGGACAGTAATTCACCCCTCCACTTT	CASSSRRTDSNSPLHF
.	.	TRBV9	TRBJ2-1	16	TGTGCCAGCAGCCCCTTCCCTGGCGGGGCAAACAATGAGCAGTTCTTC	CASSPFPGGANNEQFF
.	.	TRBV19	TRBJ2-5	24	TGTGCCAGTAGTATGTCTGGGGTCGCCTCGAAAGAAAGCGGGTACGAGCGGTACCAAGAGACCCAGTACTTC	CASSMSGVASKESGYERYQETQYF
.	.	TRBV5-1	TRBJ2-1	15	TGCGCCAGCAGCTTTGACGGGAGCTCCTACAATGAGCAGTTCTTC	CASSFDGSSYNEQFF
.	many	TRBV5-1	TRBJ2-7	15	TGCGCCAGCAGCTTGGGCGGACAGATAGGCTACGAGCAGTACTTC	CASSLGGQIGYEQYF
TRBD1	once	TRBV19	TRBJ1-5	15	TGTGCCAGTAGTATTTGGACAGGGGACAATCAGCCCCAGCATTTT	CASSIWTGDNQPQHF
TRBD2	.	TRBV7-2	TRBJ2-1	15	TGTGCCAGCAGCAGAGGTGGGACTAGGGGCAATGAGCAGTTCTTC	CASSRGGTRGNEQFF
.	once	TRBV6-2/TRBV6-3	TRBJ2-2	14	TGTGCCAGCAGTTACCTGGGAGTTACCGGGGAGCTGTTTTTT	CASSYLGVTGELFF
.	.	TRBV30	TRBJ2-1	12	TGTGCCTGGAGTCCACAGTACAATGAGCAGTTCTTC	CAWSPQYNEQFF
.	.	TRBV2	TRBJ2-1	13	TGTGCCAGCAGTGAAGGACTAGGGGGCGTGCAGTTCTTC	CASSEGLGGVQFF
.	.	TRBV10-3	TRBJ1-1	13	TGTGCCATCAGTGACGGTCAGGGGATAGAAGCTTTCTTT	CAISDGQGIEAFF
.	.	TRBV4-2	TRBJ1-3	17	TGTGCCAGCAGCCAAGAAAGATTGGCTTTCTCTGGAAACACCATATATTTT	CASSQERLAFSGNTIYF
TRBD1	.	TRBV19	TRBJ1-2	14	TGTGCCAGTAGTACCCCGCCAGGGGGCAGGGGCTACACCTTC	CASSTPPGGRGYTF
.	.	TRBV7-2	TRBJ1-5	18	TGTGCCAGCAGCTTACTAGGGTGGCGGGGCGGACGTGATCAGCCCCAGCATTTT	CASSLLGWRGGRDQPQHF
TRBD1	once	TRBV11-2	TRBJ1-5	15	TGTGCCAGCAGCTCAGGACAGGGGAATTATCAGCCCCAGCATTTT	CASSSGQGNYQPQHF
.	once	TRBV6-6	TRBJ1-5	14	TGTGCCAGCAGCCCTTATTCGGAGGGTCAGCCCCAGCATTTT	CASSPYSEGQPQHF
.	.	TRBV18	TRBJ2-1	17	TGTGCCAGCTCACCACTAGTGGCCCTCCAGTCTAGCAATGAGCAGTTCTTC	CASSPLVALQSSNEQFF
.	.	TRBV25-1	TRBJ2-3	14	TGTGCCAGCAGTGAACACCGGGACTCAGATACGCAGTATTTT	CASSEHRDSDTQYF
.	.	TRBV28	TRBJ1-6	14	TGTGCCAGCAGTCAGGGTGGGATTAATTCACCCCTCCACTTT	CASSQGGINSPLHF
.	.	TRBV28	TRBJ1-6	12	TGTGCCAGCCAGATAAAGAATTCACCCCTCCACTTT	CASQIKNSPLHF
TRBD1	.	TRBV2	TRBJ1-5	12	TGTGCCAGCAGTGAAGGGAAGGGACAGGGGCATTTT	CASSEGKGQGHF
TRBD1	.	TRBV5-5	TRBJ1-2	14	TGTGCCAGCAGCTTGGCTCCAGGGGGGTATGGCTACACCTTC	CASSLAPGGYGYTF
TRBD1	.	TRBV7-2	TRBJ1-5	15	TGTGCCAGCAGCAACAGACAGGGGGCCATTCAGCCCCAGCATTTT	CASSNRQGAIQPQHF
TRBD2	.	TRBV7-2	TRBJ2-1	16	TGTGCCAGCAGCTTGGGCGGGAGACTACTGAGGAATGAGCAGTTCTTC	CASSLGGRLLRNEQFF
.	.	TRBV11-2	TRBJ1-1	14	TGTGCCAGCAGCCCCCTCGTGTCAGGTGTAGGAGCTTTCTTT	CASSPLVSGVGAFF
.	.	TRBV6-5	TRBJ2-7	14	TGTGCCAGCAGTTACAATACAGGGTCCCACGAGCAGTACTTC	CASSYNTGSHEQYF
.	few	TRBV6-2/TRBV6-3	TRBJ2-1	14	TGTGCCAGCAGTTACTCGCTTCTATGGAATGAGCAGTTCTTC	CASSYSLLWNEQFF
.	.	TRBV6-6	TRBJ2-7	15	TGTGCCAGCAGCTATACCGGGGGTCTCTCCTACGAGCAGTACTTC	CASSYTGGLSYEQYF
TRBD1	.	TRBV18	TRBJ2-1	15	TGTGCCAGCTCACCTCGACAGGGAAACTACAATGAGCAGTTCTTC	CASSPRQGNYNEQFF
TRBD1	.	TRBV30	TRBJ1-2	14	TGTGCCTGGGCCGGGACAGGGGGCTACTATGGCTACACCTTC	CAWAGTGGYYGYTF
TRBD1	.	TRBV23-1	TRBJ1-2	21	TGCGCCAGCAGTCAACGGACCCCAAATAATAGTCGGGCAGGGGGCGACTATGGCTACACCTTC	CASSQRTPNNSRAGGDYGYTF
TRBD2	.	TRBV2	TRBJ2-5	15	TGTGCCAGCAGTGATGGTCCTAGCGGGGGAGAGACCCAGTACTTC	CASSDGPSGGETQYF
.	.	TRBV11-2	TRBJ2-4	16	TGTGCCAGCAGCTTAGTAGACGGGTTCGCCAAAAACATTCAGTACTTC	CASSLVDGFAKNIQYF
.	.	TRBV6-5	TRBJ2-7	15	TGTGCCAGCAAATGGGCCACCTCGAGCTCCTACGAGCAGTACTTC	CASKWATSSSYEQYF
.	.	TRBV9	TRBJ1-1	12	TGTGCCAGCAGCCTAGGGACTGGTGAAGCTTTCTTT	CASSLGTGEAFF
.	.	TRBV30	TRBJ1-5	13	TGTGCCTGGAGTAGGGGGATTAATCAGCCCCAGCATTTT	CAWSRGINQPQHF
.	.	TRBV5-1	TRBJ2-7	13	TGCGCCAGCAGTACACAGGGAACCTACGAGCAGTACTTC	CASSTQGTYEQYF
.	.	TRBV19	TRBJ2-1	12	TGTGCCAGTAGGAAAAAGCGGGCTGAGCAGTTCTTC	CASRKKRAEQFF
.	.	TRBV5-6	TRBJ1-5	14	TGTGCCAGCAGCTTGACAGGGAATGGTCAGCCCCAGCATTTT	CASSLTGNGQPQHF
.	.	TRBV7-2	TRBJ2-2	16	TGTGCCAGCAGCTCCTTAAGAGACACGAACACCGGGGAGCTGTTTTTT	CASSSLRDTNTGELFF
.	.	TRBV5-1	TRBJ1-2	13	TGCGCCAGCAGCCGGACAGTTAACTATGGCTACACCTTC	CASSRTVNYGYTF
TRBD1	few	TRBV18	TRBJ2-7	15	TGTGCCAGCTCACCTCCCGGGACAGGGTCCTACGAGCAGTACTTC	CASSPPGTGSYEQYF
TRBD2	.	TRBV10-1	TRBJ2-1	15	TGCGCCAGCAGTGAGTTTCGCGGGAGGAGGAATGAGCAGTTCTTC	CASSEFRGRRNEQFF
TRBD1	.	TRBV5-4	TRBJ2-7	13	TGTGCCAGCAGCCGGACGACAGGGTACGAGCAGTACTTC	CASSRTTGYEQYF
TRBD2	.	TRBV7-8	TRBJ2-5	16	TGTGCCAGCAGCTTAATTGCGGGAGCTTCCCAAGAGACCCAGTACTTC	CASSLIAGASQETQYF
TRBD1	.	TRBV5-1	TRBJ1-3	16	TGCGCCAGCAGCTCACAGGGGGGCCTCTCTGGAAACACCATATATTTT	CASSSQGGLSGNTIYF
TRBD2	.	TRBV27	TRBJ2-1	15	TGTGCCAGCAGCGGACTAGCGGGAGACTACAATGAGCAGTTCTTC	CASSGLAGDYNEQFF
.	.	TRBV9	TRBJ2-5	14	TGTGCCAGCAGCTCTAGCCCTGGCCCATCCGCCCAGTACTTC	CASSSSPGPSAQYF
TRBD1	.	TRBV3-1/TRBV3-2	TRBJ1-1	14	TGTGCCAGCAGCCCGATACAGGGGCGGACTGAAGCTTTCTTT	CASSPIQGRTEAFF
.	.	TRBV27	TRBJ2-7	14	TGTGCCAGCAGGACCGACCCCTCGGCGGGCGAGCAGTACTTC	CASRTDPSAGEQYF
TRBD1	.	TRBV2	TRBJ1-2	13	TGTGCCGACAACTTACAGGGGTACTATGGCTACACCTTC	CADNLQGYYGYTF
.	.	TRBV28	TRBJ2-7	13	TGTGCCAGCAGTACTGGGGCCTCCTACGAGCAGTACTTC	CASSTGASYEQYF
TRBD1	.	TRBV10-1	TRBJ1-3	12	TGCGCCAGCGGACAGGACCGAAACACCATATATTTT	CASGQDRNTIYF
.	.	TRBV6-1	TRBJ2-1	13	TGTGCCAGCAACTCAGGGACCTACAATGAGCAGTTCTTC	CASNSGTYNEQFF
TRBD1	.	TRBV6-1	TRBJ1-1	14	TGTGCCAGCAGTACCGGGACAGGGACCACTGAAGCTTTCTTT	CASSTGTGTTEAFF
TRBD1	.	TRBV20-1	TRBJ1-2	14	TGCAGTGCTAGTGGGACAGGGAGAATCTATGGCTACACCTTC	CSASGTGRIYGYTF
.	.	TRBV6-5	TRBJ1-1	15	TGTGCCAGCAGTCCCCAGGGGAGGGGTAGCACTGAAGCTTTCTTT	CASSPQGRGSTEAFF
.	.	TRBV12-3/TRBV12-4	TRBJ2-7	13	TGTGCCAGCAGTCCCCCAGGAGCGGATAAGCAGTACTTC	CASSPPGADKQYF
TRBD1	.	TRBV13	TRBJ2-7	15	TGTGCCAGCAGCTTATCGGGACAGGGGGCGCGTGAGCAGTACTTC	CASSLSGQGAREQYF
TRBD2	.	TRBV28	TRBJ2-1	14	TGTGCCAGCAAGGGACTAGCGACCTATAATGAGCAGTTCTTC	CASKGLATYNEQFF